This TCR beta chain is drawn from a study of control samples from healthy donors and cancer patients. Profiled with immunoSEQ multiplex PCR; TCRdb holds only in-frame clones, not every one. The table lists more than 75,000 clones, just under 90% of them singletons. Germline CDR1 reads MNHEY; CDR2 reads SVGAGI. There are 13 residues in the CDR3. Trimming stripped 5 bases from V and 8 bases from J, with 15 bases between. This clone has just a few counts. The source material was blood. The chain links TRBV6-5 to TRBJ1-2; D unclear. This receptor was obtained from a man aged 50 or older in good health. The CDR3 reads CASSPTASRGYTF. The CDR3 nucleotides are TGTGCCAGCAGTCCCACAGCATCGAGGGGCTACACCTTC.